The 19 T cell receptor beta chains reported below all come from one sample, sequenced in a study of vaccination and CD4 T cells after COVID-19 (dated by TCRdb to 2021 to 2024). Receptor libraries were prepared by PCR. The data were produced on an Illumina iSeq 100. DNA from cultured CD4+ T cells underwent TCR sequencing with the Oncomine TCR Beta short-read assay at the Johns Hopkins FTIC core. The public reads were reanalyzed by TCRdb: fastp trimming at Q25, MiXCR alignment, in-frame beta chains only. Rows with a matching CDR3 protein are joined into one entry that keeps the most common DNA and genes. The sample has roughly 4,200 distinct CDR3 sequences on record, roughly a fifth of them singletons. The ten largest make up 17% of the sample. The sample's treatment or condition label is to be understood as: approximately 10-day PBMC culture with coronavirus spike peptide pools or control peptides (ViraFEST assay).

These receptors have no known antigen. The sequencing input was CD4+ T cells from blood, cultured in vitro. The receptors originated from a human donor who had recovered from COVID-19.

By sample share, this clonotype is medium-sized. The gene calls are TRBV18 and TRBJ2-2; 8 nucleotides align to TRBD1. V lost 6 bases, J lost 0 bases, and 3 bases stayed unmatched. CDR3 length equals 15 residues. CDR1 is KGHSH and CDR2 is LQKENI in the germline V gene. CDR3 DNA: TGTGCCAGCTCTCCGACAGGGGCGAACACCGGGGAGCTGTTTTTT. Protein sequence: CASSPTGANTGELFF.

The rearrangement uses TRBV27 and TRBJ1-6; D remains unclear. The CDR3 extends over 14 amino acids. Per germline, CDR1 MNHEY and CDR2 SMNVEV (reference sequence). V lost 6 bases, J lost 11 bases, and 17 bases lay in between. The CDR3 bases are TGTGCCAGCAGACGTCCTTCTCAGCCCGCACCCCTCCACTTT. Protein sequence: CASRRPSQPAPLHF.

A few counts support this clonotype. J is TRBJ1-2 and V is TRBV5-6; D unresolved. V shed 0 bases and J shed 14 bases, with 14 bases lying between them. The CDR3 runs to 12 residues. From germline, CDR1 is SGHDT and CDR2 YYEEEE. CDR3 coding DNA: TGTGCCAGCAGCTTGGTAGGCAGCCTCTGGACCTTC. Its translation is CASSLVGSLWTF.

This clonotype was seen only a few times. This chain uses TRBV7-2 with TRBJ1-5; a weak D match, TRBD1 (5 bases). Between the trimmed V and J ends, which lost 3 bases and 7 bases, there was a span of 16 bases. CDR3 length: 15 amino acids. Per germline, CDR1 SGHTA and CDR2 FQGNSA. The CDR3 DNA is TGTGCCAGCAGCTTTGCAGGGCGGGGTAGGCAGCCCCAGCATTTT. Its translation is CASSFAGRGRQPQHF.

The J gene is TRBJ1-1, the V gene TRBV7-2; maybe TRBD1 (6 bases). V dropped 6 bases and J dropped 1 base, with 12 bases sitting between them. The CDR3 runs 14 residues. Germline lookup yields CDR1 SGHTA and CDR2 FQGNSA. The CDR3: CASSWTDQNTEAFF. DNA of the CDR3: TGTGCCAGCAGTTGGACAGATCAGAACACTGAAGCTTTCTTT.

The chain is built from TRBV6-1 and TRBJ2-3; 13 bases line up with TRBD2. Germline V CDR1 and CDR2: MNHNS, SASEGT. The trim removed 5 bases at V and 2 bases at J, leaving 4 bases unmatched. The CDR3 is 16 residues long. The DNA of the CDR3 is TGTGCCAGCAGTCGCGGACTAGCGGGGGTCACAGATACGCAGTATTTT. Translating gives CASSRGLAGVTDTQYF.

The chain has TRBV5-4 and TRBJ1-2; 7 nucleotides agree with TRBD1. CDR1 SGHNT and CDR2 YYREEE come from the germline V gene (reference sequence). The V gene end was trimmed by 6 bases and the J gene end by 2 bases; junction bases not matched to a gene: 7. The CDR3 totals 14 residues. The chain's CDR3 is CASTIGQDNYGYTF. In DNA form, the CDR3 reads TGTGCCAGCACCATTGGACAGGACAACTATGGCTACACCTTC.

In its sample, this clonotype was seen a few times. The J gene is TRBJ2-6, the V gene TRBV12-3 or TRBV12-4; D is unclear. V lost 8 bases to trimming and J lost 1 base, with 9 bases between them. The CDR3 extends over 14 amino acids. Here the CDR3 DNA reads TGTGCCAGCTCTCCCCCTTCTGGGGCCAACGTCCTGACTTTC. Translated, it gives CASSPPSGANVLTF.

The chain recombines TRBV20-1 with TRBJ2-5, with TRBD2 identical over 10 bases. V shed 0 bases, J shed 6 bases, and the junction held 7 bases outside the gene matches. The CDR3 runs 15 residues. In germline, CDR1 is DFQATT, CDR2 SNEGSKA (reference sequence). CDR3 residues: CSARDWGLATKTQYF. CDR3 DNA sequence: TGCAGTGCTAGAGATTGGGGACTAGCGACTAAGACCCAGTACTTC.

Only a few counts were recorded for this clonotype. The genes are TRBV3-1 and TRBJ1-6; D may be TRBD1 (6 bases). The CDR3 extends over 14 amino acids. The germline CDR1 and CDR2 sequences are LGHDT and YNNKEL (reference sequence). V was trimmed by 4 bases and J by 8 bases, leaving 12 bases between them. CDR3 DNA: TGTGCCAGCAGCCTGGTAGGGGGGGATTCACCCCTCCACTTT. Translating it yields CASSLVGGDSPLHF.

This clonotype was observed a few times. This chain joins TRBV11-3 and TRBJ2-2; D is unresolved. Germline V gene lookup returns CDR1 SGHNT and CDR2 YENEEA. This CDR3 comprises 16 residues. V lost 0 bases, J lost 0 bases, and 8 bases lay in between. The CDR3 coding sequence is TGTGCCAGCAGCTTAGATTCTGGAGCGAACACCGGGGAGCTGTTTTTT. This translates into CASSLDSGANTGELFF.

This clonotype was seen more than once but under ten times. V is TRBV30 and J is TRBJ2-3; D might be TRBD1 or TRBD2, each matching 5 bases. Germline-derived CDR1 and CDR2 are GTSNPN and SVGIG (reference sequence). The germline V and J ends were trimmed by 4 bases and 2 bases, with 10 bases remaining between them. This CDR3 is 13 amino acids long. The DNA for the CDR3 is TGTGCCTGGACTGGGGGTTTCACAGATACGCAGTATTTT. Its protein is CAWTGGFTDTQYF.

This chain links TRBV25-1 with TRBJ1-6, with D unclear. The CDR3 contains 16 residues. Germline lookup yields CDR1 MGHDK and CDR2 SYGVNS. V lost 3 bases to trimming and J lost 5 bases, with 14 bases between them. Here the CDR3 reads CASSDTKGGHNSPLHF. The CDR3 nucleotides are TGTGCCAGCAGTGATACAAAGGGTGGCCATAATTCACCCCTCCACTTT.

The V call is TRBV30, the J call TRBJ1-2, with 9 bases identical to TRBD1. Germline loops: CDR1 GTSNPN, CDR2 SVGIG (reference sequence). The CDR3 length is 12 residues. The junction had 9 bases not matched to a gene; V was cut back by 7 bases and J by 9 bases. The CDR3 spells CASRGQGKSYTF. The CDR3, as DNA: TGTGCCTCAAGGGGACAGGGAAAGAGCTACACCTTC.

This clonotype was counted between two and nine times. The chain uses TRBV20-1 and TRBJ1-1; maybe TRBD1 (6 bases). With 1 base removed from V and 5 bases from J, the gap between germline ends came to 14 bases. The CDR3 spans 14 residues. The germline V gene has CDR1 DFQATT and CDR2 SNEGSKA (reference sequence). The CDR3 DNA sequence: TGCAGTGCTAGAGCATGGGGGGCAAAGACTGAAGCTTTCTTT. Translated, it gives CSARAWGAKTEAFF.

This clonotype was detected only once. The chain joins TRBV7-3 to TRBJ2-2, with D possibly TRBD2 on 6 matching bases. CDR3 length: 16 amino acids. The ends were cut back, 0 bases at V and 2 bases at J, with 10 bases in the middle. CDR1 and CDR2 from the germline V gene are SGHTA and FQGTGA. In DNA, the CDR3 is TGTGCCAGCAGCTTAACGGGCGGGGACAACACCGGGGAGCTGTTTTTT. Its translation: CASSLTGGDNTGELFF.

This clonotype has more than one count but fewer than ten. The chain combines TRBV20-1 with TRBJ1-2; 10 positions match TRBD1. This CDR3 has 14 amino acids. The germline gives CDR1 DFQATT, CDR2 SNEGSKA (reference sequence). V shed 6 bases, J shed 8 bases, and the junction held 12 bases outside the gene matches. The chain's CDR3 is CSAPRGTGAPGYTF. The CDR3 coding sequence is TGCAGTGCCCCCCGGGGGACAGGGGCCCCCGGCTACACCTTC.

The sample holds a few counts of this clonotype. J is TRBJ2-5 and V is TRBV20-1; D is possibly TRBD1 or TRBD2 (5 bases each). Trimming shortened V by 0 bases and J by 5 bases, and 13 bases separated the two germline ends. Germline V gene data show CDR1 as DFQATT and CDR2 as SNEGSKA (reference sequence). The CDR3 totals 14 residues. The CDR3 loop reads CSARDLTGQETQYF. CDR3 coding DNA: TGCAGTGCTAGAGATTTAACGGGGCAGGAGACCCAGTACTTC.

A word on this clonotype: A much larger clone differs from this one at a single base, so this may be a read error. The V call is TRBV6-1, the J call TRBJ1-1, with D tentatively TRBD1 (5 bases). The V and J ends lost 4 bases and 4 bases respectively, with 10 bases between them. CDR3 length: 13 amino acids. CDR1 and CDR2 (germline): MNHNS, SASEGT. The CDR3 DNA follows: TGTGCCAGCAGTGGCCTGGGGGGCACTGAAGCTTTCTTT. It yields the protein CASSGLGGTEAFF.